The source of this TCR beta chain is a study of cytotoxic CD8 clonotypes in ibrutinib-treated CLL (dated by TCRdb to the early 2020s). Context from the whole study: The cohort included roughly 15 treatment-naive and under 13 relapsed/refractory patients; roughly 17 were IGHV unmutated. Partial responses were observed in roughly 25 patients and complete responses in 2; after a median follow-up of roughly 72 months, remission was maintained in 14 patients and progression was observed in roughly 12. Samples at response were collected after a median of 12 months of treatment, with a range of roughly 6 to 36 months. On average, each sample yielded 255,043 productive templates and tens of thousands of productive rearrangements. Of the approximately 86 participants in the trial, about 26 had longitudinal samples available. Cryopreserved peripheral blood mononuclear cells were collected before treatment, at response, and at either disease progression or sustained remission. Every remission and progressive disease sample was obtained while ibrutinib was still being received by the patients.

Turning to this clone: Its target antigen remains unknown. Nothing much larger sits one base from this clone, and base qualities are not available.

What the time point label conveys for this sample: 12 months on ibrutinib. For TCR beta library preparation, about 2 micrograms of genomic DNA was extracted from cryopreserved PBMCs. High-throughput TCR beta sequencing was performed on longitudinal blood samples from CLL patients receiving ibrutinib monotherapy. Patients were enrolled in a phase 2 open-label single-center ibrutinib monotherapy trial. Each clonotype received, on average, about 10x coverage in deep resolution sequencing performed on a MiSeq, where the target depth lay between 1 in 1 million and 1 in 200,000 T cells. The immunoSEQ hsTCRB Kit was used to generate TCR beta libraries. The study's own analysis went as follows. ImmunoSEQ Data Assistant and ImmunoSEQ Analyzer were used for data analysis, and V, D and J genes were assigned according to IMGT definitions. Clonality, which ranges from 0 to 1, was calculated as one minus the normalized Shannon entropy of productive rearrangement frequencies. Only overrepresented clonotypes making up at least 0.05% of the repertoire of each patient were included in the public clonotype analysis. More than ten repertoires from age-matched healthy donors, obtained from immuneACCESS, served as clonality controls. TCRdb provides this immuneACCESS table in a form limited to in-frame rearrangements. Some clones are lacking; in checked studies, under half of them reflect an unresolved V gene, and why the rest are absent is not known. V, J and clone size reflect that table, while D and trimming were determined from the DNA. The sample table contains roughly 97,000 clones; only one count was recorded for around four fifths of them. The ten top clones hold 25% to 40% of the sample.

Here is what the overall study found, with its caveats: Sustained-remission and progressing patients did not have matched sampling times, and lymph node repertoires were not examined. At ibrutinib response clonality went up, during sustained remission it held steady, and at progression it dropped back toward baseline. Public clonotypes were found to be uncommon and were observed to contract or remain stable during treatment; the increase in clonality was shown to reflect expansion of private clonotypes at ibrutinib response. At baseline, clonality was higher than in age-matched healthy donors and showed a strong correlation with circulating CD8+ T-cell counts.

V gives up 4 bases and J gives up 3 bases, and the segment between their germline ends measures 7 bases. The CDR3 holds 12 amino acids from the cysteine to the phenylalanine. The read is trimmed to its CDR3 DNA, 36 bases read in frame from base 1. Looking up the germline V gene yields CDR1 MNHEY and CDR2 SVGAGI. Sample: PBMCs, taken after 12 months of ibrutinib treatment. Recombination connected TRBV6-5 to TRBJ2-7, with the D gene uncertain. This clonotype originated in a human donor with chronic lymphocytic leukemia. The CDR3 is CASSSYSYEQYF. The nucleotide sequence reads as follows: TGTGCCAGCAGTTCCTATAGCTACGAGCAGTACTTC.